This T cell receptor beta chain was identified during a study of blood T cell repertoires in COVID-19. On the study more broadly: The United States, Italy and Spain provided the acute and convalescent COVID-19 samples. Nucleic acid was either cDNA or gDNA, and it came from T cells, B-cell-depleted T cells, or PBMCs.

The CDR3 extends over 17 amino acids. Germline loops: CDR1 SGHTA, CDR2 FQGNSA. Trimming at V came to 1 base and at J to 3 bases, leaving 9 bases not matched to a gene. In the source study's methods: How many nucleated cells were present was estimated from reference gene primer amplification. Here immunoSEQ multiplex PCR was the method, and the copy in TCRdb shows in-frame clones only, minus some. Clonal size and the V and J genes are those of that table, whereas D and trimming came from the DNA. The sample carries around 300,000 clones, about 80% recorded once. The source is a woman aged 45-60 years who had recovered from COVID-19. This chain joins TRBV7-2 and TRBJ2-7, with 10 bases fitting TRBD2. The specimen sequenced was peripheral blood. The CDR3 loop is CASSLELGTSALYEQYF. CDR3 coding DNA: TGTGCCAGCAGCTTAGAGTTGGGGACTAGCGCTCTCTACGAGCAGTACTTC.